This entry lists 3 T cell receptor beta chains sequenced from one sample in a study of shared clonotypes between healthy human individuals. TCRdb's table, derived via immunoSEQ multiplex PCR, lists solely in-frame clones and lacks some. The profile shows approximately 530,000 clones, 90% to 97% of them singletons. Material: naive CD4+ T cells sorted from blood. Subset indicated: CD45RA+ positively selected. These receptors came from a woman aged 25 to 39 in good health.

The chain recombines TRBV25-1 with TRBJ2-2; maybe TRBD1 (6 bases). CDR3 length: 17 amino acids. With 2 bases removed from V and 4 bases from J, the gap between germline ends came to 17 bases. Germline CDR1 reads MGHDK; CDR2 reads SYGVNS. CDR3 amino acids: CASSEAGQGRITGELFF. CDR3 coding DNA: TGTGCCAGCAGTGAAGCTGGGCAGGGGCGGATCACCGGGGAGCTGTTTTTT. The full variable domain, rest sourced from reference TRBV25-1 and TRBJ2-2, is EADIYQTPRYLVIGTGKKITLECSQTMGHDKMYWYQQDPGMELHLIHYSYGVNSTEKGDLSSESTVSRIRTEHFPLTLESARPSHTSQYLCASSEAGQGRITGELFFGEGSRLTVL.

This CDR3 reads CASSGGGEGHEQFF. CDR3 sequence (DNA): TGCGCCAGCAGTGGAGGGGGGGAGGGTCATGAGCAGTTCTTC. The chain joins TRBV10-1 to TRBJ2-1; perhaps TRBD2 as D (7 bases). The germline V gene encodes CDR1 WNHNN and CDR2 SYGVQD (reference sequence). The CDR3 has 14 amino acids. V was trimmed by 4 bases and J by 8 bases, leaving 15 bases between them.

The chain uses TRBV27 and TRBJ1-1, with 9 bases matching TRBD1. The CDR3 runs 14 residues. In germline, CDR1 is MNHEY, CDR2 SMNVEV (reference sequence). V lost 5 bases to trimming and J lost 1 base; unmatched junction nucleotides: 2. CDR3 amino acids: CASSGTGKNTEAFF. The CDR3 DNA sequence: TGTGCCAGCAGTGGGACAGGGAAGAACACTGAAGCTTTCTTT.